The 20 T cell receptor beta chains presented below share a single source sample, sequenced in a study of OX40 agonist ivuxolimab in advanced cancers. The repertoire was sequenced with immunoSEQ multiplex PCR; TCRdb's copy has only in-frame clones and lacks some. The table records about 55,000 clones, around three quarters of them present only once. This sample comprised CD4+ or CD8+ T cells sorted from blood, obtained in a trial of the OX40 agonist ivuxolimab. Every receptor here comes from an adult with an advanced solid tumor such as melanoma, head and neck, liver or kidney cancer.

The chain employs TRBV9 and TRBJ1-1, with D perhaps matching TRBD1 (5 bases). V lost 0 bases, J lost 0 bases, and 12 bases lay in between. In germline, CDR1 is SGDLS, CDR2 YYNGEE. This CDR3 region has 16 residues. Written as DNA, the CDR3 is TGTGCCAGCAGCGTAGGGCAGGGCCGCGTGAACACTGAAGCTTTCTTT. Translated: CASSVGQGRVNTEAFF.

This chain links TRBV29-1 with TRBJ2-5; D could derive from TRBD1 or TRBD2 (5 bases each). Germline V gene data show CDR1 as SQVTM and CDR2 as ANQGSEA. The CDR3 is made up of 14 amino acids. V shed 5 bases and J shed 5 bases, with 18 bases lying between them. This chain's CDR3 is CSVTERGARETQYF. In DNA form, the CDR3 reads TGCAGCGTTACCGAGAGGGGCGCGAGGGAGACCCAGTACTTC.

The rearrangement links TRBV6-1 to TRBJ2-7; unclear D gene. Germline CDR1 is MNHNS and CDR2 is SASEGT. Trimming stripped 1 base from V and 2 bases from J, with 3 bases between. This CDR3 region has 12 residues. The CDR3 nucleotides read TGTGCCAGCAGTGAAGGGGCCTACGAGCAGTACTTC. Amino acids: CASSEGAYEQYF.

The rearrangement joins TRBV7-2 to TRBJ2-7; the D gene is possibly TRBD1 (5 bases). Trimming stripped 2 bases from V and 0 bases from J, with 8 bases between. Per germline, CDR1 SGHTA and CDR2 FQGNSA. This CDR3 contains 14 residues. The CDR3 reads CASSLYQGSYEQYF. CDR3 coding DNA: TGTGCCAGCAGCTTATATCAGGGCTCCTACGAGCAGTACTTC.

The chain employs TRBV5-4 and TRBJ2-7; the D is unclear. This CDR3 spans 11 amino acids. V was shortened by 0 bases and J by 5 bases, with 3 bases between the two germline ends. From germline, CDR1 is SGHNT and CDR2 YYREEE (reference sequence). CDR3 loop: CASSLGDEQYF. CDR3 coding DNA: TGTGCCAGCAGCTTGGGGGACGAGCAGTACTTC. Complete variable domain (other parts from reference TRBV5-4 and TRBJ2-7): ETGVTQSPTHLIKTRGQQVTLRCSSQSGHNTVSWYQQALGQGPQFIFQYYREEENGRGNFPPRFSGLQFPNYSSELNVNALELDDSALYLCASSLGDEQYFGPGTRLTVT.

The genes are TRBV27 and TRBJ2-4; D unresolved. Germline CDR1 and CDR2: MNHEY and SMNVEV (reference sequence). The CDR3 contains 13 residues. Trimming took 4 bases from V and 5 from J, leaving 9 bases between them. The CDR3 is CASSSPWQNIQYF. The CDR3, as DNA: TGTGCCAGCAGTTCCCCCTGGCAAAACATTCAGTACTTC.

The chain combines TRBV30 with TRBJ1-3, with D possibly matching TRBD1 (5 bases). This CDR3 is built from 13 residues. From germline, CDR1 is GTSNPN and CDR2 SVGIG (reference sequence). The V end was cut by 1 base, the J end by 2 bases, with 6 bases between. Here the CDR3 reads CAWSAGTGNTIYF. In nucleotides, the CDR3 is TGTGCCTGGAGTGCAGGGACTGGAAACACCATATATTTT.

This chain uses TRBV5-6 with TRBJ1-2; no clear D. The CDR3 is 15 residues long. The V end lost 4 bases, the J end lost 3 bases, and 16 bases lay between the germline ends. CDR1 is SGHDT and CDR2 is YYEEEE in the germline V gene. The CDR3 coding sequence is TGTGCCAGCAGCACCCGGTCCCTGAGGTACTATGGCTACACCTTC. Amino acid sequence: CASSTRSLRYYGYTF.

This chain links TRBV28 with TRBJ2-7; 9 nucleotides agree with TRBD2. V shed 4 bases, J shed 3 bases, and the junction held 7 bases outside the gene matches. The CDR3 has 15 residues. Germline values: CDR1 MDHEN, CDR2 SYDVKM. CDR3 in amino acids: CASSSGTSLFYEQYF. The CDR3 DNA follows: TGTGCCAGCAGTTCCGGGACTAGCCTATTCTACGAGCAGTACTTC.

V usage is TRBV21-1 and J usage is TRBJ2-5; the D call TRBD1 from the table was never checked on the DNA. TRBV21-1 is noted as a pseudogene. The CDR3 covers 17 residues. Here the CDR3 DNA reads TGTGCCAGCAGCCTGACGTTGGGGGCCAATTCCCAAGAGACCCAGTACTTC. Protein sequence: CASSLTLGANSQETQYF.

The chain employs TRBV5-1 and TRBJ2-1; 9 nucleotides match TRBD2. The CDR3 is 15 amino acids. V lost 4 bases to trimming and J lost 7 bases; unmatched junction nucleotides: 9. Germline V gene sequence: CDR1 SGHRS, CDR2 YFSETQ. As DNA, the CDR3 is TGCGCCAGCAGCCCTAGCGGGAACAGTGGAAATGAGCAGTTCTTC. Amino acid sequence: CASSPSGNSGNEQFF.

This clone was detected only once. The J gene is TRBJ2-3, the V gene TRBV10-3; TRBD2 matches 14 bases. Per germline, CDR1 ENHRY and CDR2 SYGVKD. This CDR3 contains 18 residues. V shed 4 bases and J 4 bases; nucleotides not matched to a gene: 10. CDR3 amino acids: CAISGGLAGVAVSDTQYF. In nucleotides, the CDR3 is TGTGCCATCAGTGGGGGACTAGCGGGAGTGGCCGTTTCAGATACGCAGTATTTT.

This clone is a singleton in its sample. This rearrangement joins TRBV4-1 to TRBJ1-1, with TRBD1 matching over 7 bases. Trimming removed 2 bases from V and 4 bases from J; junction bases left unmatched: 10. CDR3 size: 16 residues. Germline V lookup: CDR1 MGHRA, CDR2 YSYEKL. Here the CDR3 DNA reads TGCGCCAGCAGCCAACCGGGACAGCGGCTTCCCACTGAAGCTTTCTTT. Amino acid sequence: CASSQPGQRLPTEAFF.

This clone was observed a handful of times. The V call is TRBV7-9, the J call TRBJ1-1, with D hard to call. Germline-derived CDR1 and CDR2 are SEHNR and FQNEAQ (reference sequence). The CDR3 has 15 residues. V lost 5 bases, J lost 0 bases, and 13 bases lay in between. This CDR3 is CASSITRTVNTEAFF. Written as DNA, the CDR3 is TGTGCCAGCAGCATTACTAGGACGGTGAACACTGAAGCTTTCTTT.

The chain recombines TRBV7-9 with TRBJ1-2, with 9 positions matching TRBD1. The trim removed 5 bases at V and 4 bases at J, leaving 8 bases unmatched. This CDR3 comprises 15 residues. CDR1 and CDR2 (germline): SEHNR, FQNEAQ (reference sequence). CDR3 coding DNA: TGTGCCAGCAGCCTATGGGACAGGGACCTCTATGGCTACACCTTC. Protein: CASSLWDRDLYGYTF. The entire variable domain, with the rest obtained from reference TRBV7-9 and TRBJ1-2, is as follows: DTGVSQNPRHKITKRGQNVTFRCDPISEHNRLYWYRQTLGQGPEFLTYFQNEAQLEKSRLLSDRFSAERPKGSFSTLEIQRTEQGDSAMYLCASSLWDRDLYGYTFGSGTRLTVV.

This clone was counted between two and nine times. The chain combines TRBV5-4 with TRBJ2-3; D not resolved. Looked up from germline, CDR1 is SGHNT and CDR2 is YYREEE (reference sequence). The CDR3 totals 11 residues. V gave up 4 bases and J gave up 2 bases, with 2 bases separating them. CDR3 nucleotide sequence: TGTGCCAGCAGCCTCACAGATACGCAGTATTTT. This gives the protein CASSLTDTQYF.

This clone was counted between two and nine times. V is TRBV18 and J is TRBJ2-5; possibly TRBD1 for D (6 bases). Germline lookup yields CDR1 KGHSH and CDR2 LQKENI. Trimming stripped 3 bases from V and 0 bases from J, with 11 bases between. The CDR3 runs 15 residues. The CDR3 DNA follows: TGTGCCAGCTCACCCTCAGACAGGAACCAAGAGACCCAGTACTTC. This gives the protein CASSPSDRNQETQYF. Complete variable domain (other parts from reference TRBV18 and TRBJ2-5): NAGVMQNPRHLVRRRGQEARLRCSPMKGHSHVYWYRQLPEEGLKFMVYLQKENIIDESGMPKERFSAEFPKEGPSILRIQQVVRGDSAAYFCASSPSDRNQETQYFGPGTRLLVL.

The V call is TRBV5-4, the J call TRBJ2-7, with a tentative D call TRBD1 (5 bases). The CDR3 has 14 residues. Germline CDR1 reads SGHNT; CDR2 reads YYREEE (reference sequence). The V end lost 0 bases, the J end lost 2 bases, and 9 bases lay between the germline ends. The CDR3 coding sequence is TGTGCCAGCAGCTTGGATCAGGGTCCCTACGAGCAGTACTTC. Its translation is CASSLDQGPYEQYF.

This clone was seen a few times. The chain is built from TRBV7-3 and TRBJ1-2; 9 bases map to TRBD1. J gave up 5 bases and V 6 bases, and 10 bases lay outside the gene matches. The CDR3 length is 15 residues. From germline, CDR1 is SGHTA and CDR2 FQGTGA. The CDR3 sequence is CASRPPTGGGYGYTF. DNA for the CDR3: TGTGCCAGCAGACCTCCGACAGGGGGGGGATATGGCTACACCTTC.

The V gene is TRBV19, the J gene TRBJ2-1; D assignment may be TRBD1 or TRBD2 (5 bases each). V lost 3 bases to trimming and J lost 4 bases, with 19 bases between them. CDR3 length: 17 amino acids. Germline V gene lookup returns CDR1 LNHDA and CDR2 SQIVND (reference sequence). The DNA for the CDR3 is TGTGCCAGTAGTATCCAGCCCACCACGGGGCCGTACAATGAGCAGTTCTTC. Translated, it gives CASSIQPTTGPYNEQFF.